The sequence of this T cell receptor (beta chain) was determined in a study of identical twins. TCRdb independently ran MiXCR on the 5' RACE reads; one entry per CDR3 protein. The sample carries some 730,000 distinct CDR3 sequences, approximately 18% recorded once. V lost 7 bases, J lost 3 bases, and 18 bases lay in between. The CDR3 runs to 15 residues. The same specimen was also included in a second study, on T cells expressing NK-cell markers. That paper states: Each TCR beta repertoire originated in sorted T cells that were CD3+CD56+NKG2C+, CD3+CD56+NKG2C- or CD3+CD56-NKG2C+.

The chain joins TRBV12-3 or TRBV12-4 to TRBJ1-2, with a possible D match to TRBD1 (5 bases). The sequenced material came from PBMCs. The clonotype was recovered from a woman under 30 in good health. Written as DNA, the CDR3 is TGTGCCAGCACCTTGGGCCCAGGGCGGGACTATGGCTACACCTTC. Translation: CASTLGPGRDYGYTF.